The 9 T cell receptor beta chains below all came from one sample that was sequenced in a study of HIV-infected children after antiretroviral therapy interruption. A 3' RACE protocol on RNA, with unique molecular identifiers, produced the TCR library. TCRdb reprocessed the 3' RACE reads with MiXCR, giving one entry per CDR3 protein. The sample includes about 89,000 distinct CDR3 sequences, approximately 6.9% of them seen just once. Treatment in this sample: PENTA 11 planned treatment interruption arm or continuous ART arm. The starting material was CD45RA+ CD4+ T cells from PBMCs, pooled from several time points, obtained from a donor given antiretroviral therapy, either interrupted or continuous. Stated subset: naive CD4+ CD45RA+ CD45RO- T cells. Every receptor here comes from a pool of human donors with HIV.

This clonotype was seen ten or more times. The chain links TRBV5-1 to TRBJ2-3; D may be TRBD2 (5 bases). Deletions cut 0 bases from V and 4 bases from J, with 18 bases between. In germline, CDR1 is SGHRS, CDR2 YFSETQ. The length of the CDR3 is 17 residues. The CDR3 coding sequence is TGCGCCAGCAGCTTGGTTTTGTTGGGAGAGGCCCCAGATACGCAGTATTTT. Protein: CASSLVLLGEAPDTQYF. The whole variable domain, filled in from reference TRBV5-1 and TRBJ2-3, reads KAGVTQTPRYLIKTRGQQVTLSCSPISGHRSVSWYQQTPGQGLQFLFEYFSETQRNKGNFPGRFSGRQFSNSRSEMNVSTLELGDSALYLCASSLVLLGEAPDTQYFGPGTRLTVL.

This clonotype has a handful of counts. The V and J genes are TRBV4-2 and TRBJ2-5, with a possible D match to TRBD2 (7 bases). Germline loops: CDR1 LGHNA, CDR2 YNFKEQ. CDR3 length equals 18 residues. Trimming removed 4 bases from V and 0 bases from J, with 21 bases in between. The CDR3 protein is CASSPRTAGSPYQETQYF. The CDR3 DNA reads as TGTGCCAGCAGCCCCAGGACAGCGGGGAGCCCGTACCAAGAGACCCAGTACTTC.

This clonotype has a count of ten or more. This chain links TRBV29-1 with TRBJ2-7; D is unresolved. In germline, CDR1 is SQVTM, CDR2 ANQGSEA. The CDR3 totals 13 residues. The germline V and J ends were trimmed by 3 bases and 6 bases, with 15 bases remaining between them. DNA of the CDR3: TGCAGCGTTGAGACAAAACTACGGCGCGAGCAGTACTTC. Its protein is CSVETKLRREQYF.

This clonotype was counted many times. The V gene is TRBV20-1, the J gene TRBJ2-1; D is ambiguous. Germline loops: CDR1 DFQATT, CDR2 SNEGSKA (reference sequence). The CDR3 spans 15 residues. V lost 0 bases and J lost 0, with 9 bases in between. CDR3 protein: CSARDPGVSYNEQFF. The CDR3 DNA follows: TGCAGTGCTAGAGATCCGGGCGTCTCCTACAATGAGCAGTTCTTC.

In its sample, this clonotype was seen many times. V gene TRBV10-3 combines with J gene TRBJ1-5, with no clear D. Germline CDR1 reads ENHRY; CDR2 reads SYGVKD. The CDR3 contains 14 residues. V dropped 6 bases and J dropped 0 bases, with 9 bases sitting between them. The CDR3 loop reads CAISESSSNQPQHF. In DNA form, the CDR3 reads TGTGCCATCAGCGAGAGCTCTAGCAATCAGCCCCAGCATTTT.

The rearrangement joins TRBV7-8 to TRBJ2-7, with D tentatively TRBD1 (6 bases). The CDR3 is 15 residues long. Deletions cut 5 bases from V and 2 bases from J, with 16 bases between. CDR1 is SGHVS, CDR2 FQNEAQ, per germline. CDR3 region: CASSAMTGYTYEQYF. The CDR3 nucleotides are TGTGCCAGCAGCGCAATGACAGGCTACACCTACGAGCAGTACTTC. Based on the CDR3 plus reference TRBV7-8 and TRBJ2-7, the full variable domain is GAGVSQSPRYKVAKRGQDVALRCDPISGHVSLFWYQQALGQGPEFLTYFQNEAQLDKSGLPSDRFFAERPEGSVSTLKIQRTQQEDSAVYLCASSAMTGYTYEQYFGPGTRLTVT.

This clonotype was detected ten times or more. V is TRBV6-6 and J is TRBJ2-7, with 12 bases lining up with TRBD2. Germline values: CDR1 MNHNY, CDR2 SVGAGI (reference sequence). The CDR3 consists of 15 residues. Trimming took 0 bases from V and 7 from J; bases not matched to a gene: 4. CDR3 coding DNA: TGTGCCAGCAGTTACTCGCTAGCGGGGGGGTCAGAGCAGTACTTC. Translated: CASSYSLAGGSEQYF.

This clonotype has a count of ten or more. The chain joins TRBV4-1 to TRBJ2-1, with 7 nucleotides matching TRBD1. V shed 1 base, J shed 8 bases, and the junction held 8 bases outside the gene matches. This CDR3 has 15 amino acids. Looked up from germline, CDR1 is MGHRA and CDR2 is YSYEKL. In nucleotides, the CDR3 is TGCGCCAGCAGCCAAGTTGGGACAGTTATGGATGAGCAGTTCTTC. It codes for CASSQVGTVMDEQFF.

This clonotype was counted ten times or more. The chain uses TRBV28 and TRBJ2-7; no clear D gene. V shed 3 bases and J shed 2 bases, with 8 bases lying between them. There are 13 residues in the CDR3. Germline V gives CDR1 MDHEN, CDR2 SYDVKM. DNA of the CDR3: TGTGCCAGCAGTTTGTCCCCCACCTACGAGCAGTACTTC. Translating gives CASSLSPTYEQYF.